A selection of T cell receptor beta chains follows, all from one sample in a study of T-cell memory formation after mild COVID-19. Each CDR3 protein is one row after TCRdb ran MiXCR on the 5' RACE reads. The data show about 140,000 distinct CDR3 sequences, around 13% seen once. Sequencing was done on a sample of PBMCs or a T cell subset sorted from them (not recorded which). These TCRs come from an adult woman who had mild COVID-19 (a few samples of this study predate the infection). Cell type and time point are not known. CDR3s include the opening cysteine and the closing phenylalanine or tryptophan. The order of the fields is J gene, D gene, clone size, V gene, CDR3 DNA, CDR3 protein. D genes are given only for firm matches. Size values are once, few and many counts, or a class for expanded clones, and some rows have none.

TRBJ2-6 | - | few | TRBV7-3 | TGTGCCAGCAGCTTAACGGGTCGGCTCTCTGGGGCCAACGTCCTGACTTTC | CASSLTGRLSGANVLTF
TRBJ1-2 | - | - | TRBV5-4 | TGTGCCAGCACCCTGGCAGGGACCCGGGGCTATGGCTACACCTTC | CASTLAGTRGYGYTF
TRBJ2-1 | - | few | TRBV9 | TGTGCCAGCAGCGTGTCGGACGCGAGCTCCTACAATGAGCAGTTCTTC | CASSVSDASSYNEQFF
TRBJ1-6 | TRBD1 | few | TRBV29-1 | TGCAGCGCGGGACAGGGGTGGAATTCACCCCTCCACTTT | CSAGQGWNSPLHF
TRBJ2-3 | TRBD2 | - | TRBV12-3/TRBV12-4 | TGTGCCAGCACCAAAGAGCGGGGGGGATTAGATACGCAGTATTTT | CASTKERGGLDTQYF
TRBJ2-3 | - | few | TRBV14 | TGTGCCAGCAGCCAAAATGGAGTAGGTACGCAGTATTTT | CASSQNGVGTQYF
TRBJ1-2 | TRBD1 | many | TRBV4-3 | TGCGCCAGCAGCCAAGATGACAGGGGAAGCGGCTACACCTTC | CASSQDDRGSGYTF
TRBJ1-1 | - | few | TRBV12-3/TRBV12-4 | TGTGCCAGCAGTATAGACAGAAACACTGAAGCTTTCTTT | CASSIDRNTEAFF
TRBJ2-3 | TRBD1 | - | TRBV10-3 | TGTGCCACCCAATACGGACCGGGACAGCTATCAGATACGCAGTATTTT | CATQYGPGQLSDTQYF
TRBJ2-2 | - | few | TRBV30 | TGTGCCTGGAACCGAGAAGTCACGAACACCGGGGAGCTGTTTTTT | CAWNREVTNTGELFF
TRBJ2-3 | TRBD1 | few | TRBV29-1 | TGCAGCGTTGCCGGGACAGGGGAAATGGTGTTGTCAGATACGCAGTATTTT | CSVAGTGEMVLSDTQYF
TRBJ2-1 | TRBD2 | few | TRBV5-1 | TGCGCCAGCAGCTTGGCCCGGGGGGGCGGGAATGAGCAGTTCTTC | CASSLARGGGNEQFF
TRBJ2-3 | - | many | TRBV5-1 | TGCGCCAGCAGCTTGGTTGGGGCGACACCGACGCAGTATTTT | CASSLVGATPTQYF
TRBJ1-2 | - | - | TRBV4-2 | TGTGCCAGCAGCCAACCCTTTGACGGGTTTAAGGGCTACACCTTC | CASSQPFDGFKGYTF
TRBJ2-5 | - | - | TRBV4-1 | TGCGCCAGCAGAGCTGCAGAGACCCAGTACTTC | CASRAAETQYF
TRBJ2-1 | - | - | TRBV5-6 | TGTGCCAGCAGCTTGGGAGGCAGGGGTGGTGAGCAGTTCTTC | CASSLGGRGGEQFF
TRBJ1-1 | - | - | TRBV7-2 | TGTGCCAGCAGCTTAGTCCATGGGGTGAACACTGAAGCTTTCTTT | CASSLVHGVNTEAFF
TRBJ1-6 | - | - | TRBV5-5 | TGTGCCAGCAGCGGACAGCCGGATAATTCACCCCTCCACTTT | CASSGQPDNSPLHF
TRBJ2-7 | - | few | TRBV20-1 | TGCAGTGCTAGGTCCCGGGGGAAAGACGAGCAGTACTTC | CSARSRGKDEQYF
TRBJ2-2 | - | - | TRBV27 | TGTGCCAGCAGTGTTCAAAGGTCCACCGGGGAGCTGTTTTTT | CASSVQRSTGELFF
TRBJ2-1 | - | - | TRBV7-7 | TGTGCCAGCAGCTTAGCATCCGGGGAACCCCCAAATGAGCAGTTCTTC | CASSLASGEPPNEQFF
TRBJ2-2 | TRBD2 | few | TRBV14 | TGTGCCAGCAGCCAAGATTCGACTAGCTCGTCCACCGGGGAGCTGTTTTTT | CASSQDSTSSSTGELFF
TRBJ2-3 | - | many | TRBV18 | TGTGCCAGCTCACCAAGGGCTCGAGATACGCAGTATTTT | CASSPRARDTQYF
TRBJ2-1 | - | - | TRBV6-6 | TGTGCCAGCAGTACCGGGATTTACAATGAGCAGTTCTTC | CASSTGIYNEQFF
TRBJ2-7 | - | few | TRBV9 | TGTGCCAGCAGCCCAGATGGTCCCTACGAGCAGTACTTC | CASSPDGPYEQYF
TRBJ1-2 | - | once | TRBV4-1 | TGCGCCAGCAGCCAAATCCGACTCCGGGACCGGGCCTATGGCTACACCTTC | CASSQIRLRDRAYGYTF
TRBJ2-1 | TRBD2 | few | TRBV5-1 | TGCGCCAGCAGCTTGATTTCCGGGACTAGATTATTCAGAGAGCAGTTCTTC | CASSLISGTRLFREQFF
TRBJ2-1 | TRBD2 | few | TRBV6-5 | TGTGCCAGCAGAAGCCCTGGAGCGGGAGTTTGGAATGAGCAGTTCTTC | CASRSPGAGVWNEQFF
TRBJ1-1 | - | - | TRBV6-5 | TGTGCCAGCAGTTACTCGGCGAAAGGGCTCACTGAAGCTTTCTTT | CASSYSAKGLTEAFF